This TCR beta chain came from a study of blood T cell repertoires in COVID-19. About the study: COVID-19 samples from acute and convalescent phases originated in the United States, Italy and Spain. The cDNA or gDNA used as material had been derived from T cells, B-cell-depleted T cells, or PBMCs.

In the authors' workflow: From reference gene primer amplification, estimates of nucleated cell counts were derived. Here immunoSEQ multiplex PCR was the method, and the copy in TCRdb shows in-frame clones only, minus some. V and J calls plus clone size are reproduced from that table; the DNA served to infer D and trimming. This sample carries 100,000 to 150,000 clones, roughly 91% of them seen once, and the ten largest clones take under 4.5%. Followed longitudinally, the Seattle patients had been enrolled during active infection. This CDR3 contains 14 residues. Losses at the gene ends were 5 bases for V and 2 bases for J; bases not matched to a gene: 7. Germline assignment: CDR1 GTSNPN and CDR2 SVGIG (reference sequence).

The clonotype comes from a man in his fifties or sixties with COVID-19, enrolled during active disease. Specimen: peripheral blood. The chain links TRBV30 to TRBJ2-3; 7 bases fit TRBD2. The CDR3 region has the DNA TGTGCCTGGGCAGCGGGGACTGTCACAGATACGCAGTATTTT. Protein product: CAWAAGTVTDTQYF.